The 20 T cell receptor beta chains below come from one sample, sequenced in a study of identical twins (dated by TCRdb to 2016 to 2017). Library preparation was by 5' RACE. The data were produced on an Illumina HiSeq 2000. TCRdb's own reprocessing of the public reads used fastp at Q25 and MiXCR and kept productive beta chains. Here each entry gathers all rows of one CDR3 protein and keeps the most common genes and DNA. The sample table shows 600,000 to 850,000 distinct CDR3 sequences, and roughly 18% are seen once. The ten largest clones add up to about 12% of the sample. These same records also appear under a second study, on T cells expressing NK-cell markers.

The sequenced sample consisted of PBMCs. Every receptor here comes from a woman aged 18 to 35 in good health.

The chain combines TRBV7-9 with TRBJ2-3; D not resolved. Germline V gene lookup returns CDR1 SEHNR and CDR2 FQNEAQ (reference sequence). There are 16 residues in the CDR3. V was clipped by 4 bases and J by 0 bases, with 14 bases between them. This CDR3 reads CASSSRSKGSTDTQYF. The CDR3 nucleotides are TGTGCCAGCAGCTCACGCTCCAAAGGTAGCACAGATACGCAGTATTTT.

This chain connects TRBV12-3 or TRBV12-4 to TRBJ2-5; D remains unclear. This CDR3 has 12 amino acids. V gave up 5 bases and J gave up 6 bases, with 10 bases separating them. The CDR3 DNA is TGTGCCAGCAGTCCAGTTGTAAAGACCCAGTACTTC. This translates into CASSPVVKTQYF.

The chain links TRBV29-1 to TRBJ2-2, with D possibly matching TRBD2 (5 bases). Germline lookup yields CDR1 SQVTM and CDR2 ANQGSEA. V lost 4 bases, J lost 2 bases, and 17 bases lay in between. This CDR3 region has 16 residues. The CDR3 DNA sequence: TGCAGCGTTGGATGGGCCAAAAGCGGTAACACCGGGGAGCTGTTTTTT. It yields the protein CSVGWAKSGNTGELFF.

This clonotype was counted ten times or more. The V and J genes are TRBV12-3 or TRBV12-4 and TRBJ2-1; D could derive from TRBD1 or TRBD2 (6 bases each). Trimming shortened V by 3 bases and J by 7 bases, and 16 bases separated the two germline ends. CDR3 length: 15 amino acids. CDR3 nucleotides: TGTGCCAGCAGTTTCAAGGGGGGCCTACATAATGAGCAGTTCTTC. As protein: CASSFKGGLHNEQFF.

This clonotype has only a few counts. The rearrangement links TRBV5-1 to TRBJ2-1; TRBD1 matches 7 bases. CDR1 and CDR2 (germline): SGHRS, YFSETQ. The trim removed 4 bases at V and 2 bases at J, leaving 6 bases unmatched. The CDR3 length is 15 residues. The CDR3 is CASSEGAGAYNEQFF. The DNA for the CDR3 is TGCGCCAGCAGCGAGGGGGCTGGCGCCTACAATGAGCAGTTCTTC.

This clonotype turned up a few times. This chain connects TRBV18 to TRBJ1-6; TRBD1 agrees at 8 bases. V was pared by 5 bases and J by 8 bases, with 8 bases of the junction left unmatched. CDR3 size: 15 residues. The V gene's germline CDR1 is KGHSH and CDR2 LQKENI. CDR3 region: CASSVAPGGYSPLHF. CDR3 bases: TGTGCCAGCTCAGTCGCCCCAGGGGGCTATTCACCCCTCCACTTT.

The chain carries TRBV5-1 and TRBJ1-4; D is uncertain. This CDR3 region has 15 residues. The V end lost 1 base, the J end lost 4 bases, and 11 bases lay between the germline ends. Per germline, CDR1 SGHRS and CDR2 YFSETQ. CDR3 protein: CASSLYNGVNEKLFF. CDR3 nucleotides: TGCGCCAGCAGCTTGTATAATGGGGTTAATGAAAAACTGTTTTTT.

The chain's CDR3 is CASSSGQGSGTQYF. The CDR3, as DNA: TGTGCCAGCAGCTCGGGACAGGGATCAGGGACCCAGTACTTC. The chain uses TRBV12-3 or TRBV12-4 and TRBJ2-5; 9 positions match TRBD1. There are 14 residues in the CDR3. With 6 bases clipped from V and 7 bases from J, the junction kept 9 bases outside the gene matches.

This clonotype was seen only once. The V gene is TRBV19, the J gene TRBJ2-3; 14 bases match TRBD2. V shed 4 bases and J 6 bases; nucleotides not matched to a gene: 9. The germline V gene encodes CDR1 LNHDA and CDR2 SQIVND (reference sequence). This CDR3 has 17 amino acids. The DNA for the CDR3 is TGTGCCAGTAGTAACTCGGGACTAGCGGGAGCAAGGGATACGCAGTATTTT. This gives the protein CASSNSGLAGARDTQYF.

This clonotype was seen a handful of times. The chain is built from TRBV12-3 or TRBV12-4 and TRBJ2-3; 14 positions match TRBD2. The CDR3 covers 16 residues. The J segment lost 1 base and the V segment lost 5 bases, leaving 2 bases of the junction unmatched. CDR3 residues: CASSRLAGGGTDTQYF. The CDR3 nucleotides read TGTGCCAGCAGTCGACTAGCGGGAGGGGGCACAGATACGCAGTATTTT.

The rearrangement uses TRBV14 and TRBJ2-7; D possibly corresponds to TRBD2 (5 bases). Deletions cut 1 base from V and 2 bases from J, with 15 bases between. CDR3 length: 16 amino acids. Germline CDR1 reads SGHDN; CDR2 reads FVKESK. The CDR3 loop reads CASSQGGRASPYEQYF. In DNA form, the CDR3 reads TGTGCCAGCAGCCAAGGCGGTAGGGCTAGCCCCTACGAGCAGTACTTC.

The gene calls are TRBV10-3 and TRBJ2-7, with D uncertain. Germline V lookup: CDR1 ENHRY, CDR2 SYGVKD. V was shortened by 2 bases and J by 1 base, with 9 bases between the two germline ends. The CDR3 is 14 residues long. The CDR3 DNA follows: TGTGCCATCAGTGAGCGGCAGGCGTCCTACGAGCAGTACTTC. Its protein is CAISERQASYEQYF.

The chain links TRBV4-3 to TRBJ2-2, with 13 nucleotides matching TRBD2. Germline V CDR1 and CDR2: LGHNA, YSLEER. Unmatched junction bases numbered 7, after V lost 4 bases and J lost 5 bases. The CDR3 runs to 17 residues. CDR3 residues: CASSPGTSGKGTGELFF. As DNA, the CDR3 is TGCGCCAGCAGCCCCGGGACTAGCGGGAAGGGGACCGGGGAGCTGTTTTTT.

The V gene is TRBV14, the J gene TRBJ2-7, with 11 bases that match TRBD2. The CDR3 is made up of 14 amino acids. Trimming took 0 bases from V and 11 from J; bases not matched to a gene: 6. The germline gives CDR1 SGHDN, CDR2 FVKESK. For the CDR3, the DNA is TGTGCCAGCAGCCAAGAAACGACTAGCGGGACTAAGTACTTC. This encodes CASSQETTSGTKYF.

The chain links TRBV6-5 to TRBJ2-7, with no clear D. Trimming pared 0 bases from V and 0 bases from J, leaving 12 bases between. Germline CDR1 and CDR2: MNHEY and SVGAGI. The CDR3 loop spans 16 amino acids. As DNA, the CDR3 is TGTGCCAGCAGTTACTCGATTTTTGGGAACTCCTACGAGCAGTACTTC. Protein: CASSYSIFGNSYEQYF.

This clonotype has only a few counts. The rearrangement joins TRBV27 to TRBJ2-1; 8 nucleotides align to TRBD1. J lost 4 bases, V lost 8 bases, and 7 bases had no gene match. The CDR3 length is 14 residues. Per germline, CDR1 MNHEY and CDR2 SMNVEV (reference sequence). In nucleotides, the CDR3 is TGTGCCAGCGCCGACAGGGGACCTTACAATGAGCAGTTCTTC. This translates into CASADRGPYNEQFF.

The V call is TRBV20-1, the J call TRBJ2-5, with 14 positions matching TRBD2. This CDR3 spans 18 amino acids. Germline-derived CDR1 and CDR2 are DFQATT and SNEGSKA (reference sequence). CDR3 in DNA: TGCAGCCCTAATCACAATACCGGGACTAGCGGGAGCGGTGAGACCCAGTACTTC. It specifies CSPNHNTGTSGSGETQYF.

This clonotype has a handful of counts. The chain employs TRBV12-3 or TRBV12-4 and TRBJ2-7; TRBD2 agrees at 8 bases. The CDR3 is 15 residues long. The ends lost 3 bases at V and 2 bases at J; junction bases unmatched: 6. CDR3 protein: CASSFSVGGAYEQYF. The CDR3 nucleotides read TGTGCCAGCAGTTTTTCCGTCGGGGGGGCCTACGAGCAGTACTTC.

This clonotype was picked up a small number of times. The chain recombines TRBV29-1 with TRBJ1-5; D perhaps matches TRBD1 (6 bases). Germline V gene sequence: CDR1 SQVTM, CDR2 ANQGSEA. This CDR3 comprises 13 residues. Trimming pared 4 bases from V and 4 bases from J, leaving 11 bases between. The CDR3: CSVAAGENQPQHF. The CDR3 nucleotides read TGCAGCGTTGCGGCAGGGGAAAATCAGCCCCAGCATTTT.

This clonotype came up many times. The V call is TRBV6-6, the J call TRBJ2-7; D unclear. Germline-derived CDR1 and CDR2 are MNHNY and SVGAGI (reference sequence). The CDR3 runs 12 residues. The V end lost 8 bases, the J end lost 5 bases, and 13 bases lay between the germline ends. The CDR3 DNA follows: TGTGCCAGCGGAAAGACCAAGGACGAGCAGTACTTC. It codes for CASGKTKDEQYF.